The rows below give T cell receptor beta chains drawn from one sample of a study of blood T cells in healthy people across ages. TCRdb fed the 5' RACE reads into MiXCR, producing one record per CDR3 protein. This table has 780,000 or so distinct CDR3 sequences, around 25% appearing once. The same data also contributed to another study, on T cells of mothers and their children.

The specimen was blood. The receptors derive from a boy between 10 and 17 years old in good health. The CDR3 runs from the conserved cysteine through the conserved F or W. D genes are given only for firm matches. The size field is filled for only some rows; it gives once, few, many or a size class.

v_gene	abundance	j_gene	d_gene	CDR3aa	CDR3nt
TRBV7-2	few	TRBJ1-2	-	CASSRGGYRDDYGYTF	TGTGCCAGCAGCCGAGGGGGGTACAGGGATGACTATGGCTACACCTTC
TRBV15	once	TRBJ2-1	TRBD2	CATSRRLAGQGNEQFF	TGTGCCACCAGCAGGCGACTAGCGGGACAGGGCAATGAGCAGTTCTTC
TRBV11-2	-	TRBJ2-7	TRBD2	CASSTEAGGFSYEQYF	TGTGCCAGCAGCACGGAAGCGGGAGGGTTCTCCTACGAGCAGTACTTC
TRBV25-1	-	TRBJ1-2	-	CASAGGSGYGYTF	TGTGCCAGCGCCGGGGGAAGTGGGTATGGCTACACCTTC
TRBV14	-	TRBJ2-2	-	CASSVQLPPNTGELFF	TGTGCCAGCAGTGTTCAACTGCCGCCGAACACCGGGGAGCTGTTTTTT
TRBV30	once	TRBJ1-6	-	CAWSRNSPLHF	TGTGCCTGGAGTAGGAATTCACCCCTCCACTTT
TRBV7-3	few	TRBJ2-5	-	CASAPGQGETQYF	TGTGCCAGCGCCCCCGGTCAGGGAGAGACCCAGTACTTC
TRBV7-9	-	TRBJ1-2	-	CASSPPGGTGYGYTF	TGTGCCAGCAGCCCACCGGGGGGGACTGGCTATGGCTACACCTTC
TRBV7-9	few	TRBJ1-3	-	CAASASGNTIYF	TGTGCCGCCTCAGCCTCGGGCAACACCATATATTTT
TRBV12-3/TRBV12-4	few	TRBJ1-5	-	CASSLGPHQPQHF	TGTGCCAGCAGTTTGGGACCCCATCAGCCCCAGCATTTT
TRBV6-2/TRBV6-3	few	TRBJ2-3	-	CASTFRVSVTDTQYF	TGTGCCAGCACTTTCAGGGTGTCCGTCACAGATACGCAGTATTTT
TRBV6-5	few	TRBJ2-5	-	CASHRGGQETQYF	TGTGCCAGCCACAGGGGAGGGCAAGAGACCCAGTACTTC
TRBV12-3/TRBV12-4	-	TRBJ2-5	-	CASSYGNMGTQYF	TGTGCCAGCAGTTACGGGAACATGGGGACCCAGTACTTC
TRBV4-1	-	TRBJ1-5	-	CASSQEPSGNQPQHF	TGCGCCAGCAGCCAAGAACCGAGCGGCAATCAGCCCCAGCATTTT
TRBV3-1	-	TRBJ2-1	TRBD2	CASSQDTSETYNEQFF	TGTGCCAGCAGCCAAGATACTAGCGAGACATACAATGAGCAGTTCTTC
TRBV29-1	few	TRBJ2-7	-	CSVPEHDEQYF	TGCAGCGTTCCAGAGCACGACGAGCAGTACTTC
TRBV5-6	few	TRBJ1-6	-	CASSLWGSSGSPLHF	TGTGCCAGCAGCTTGTGGGGGTCATCCGGCTCACCCCTCCACTTT
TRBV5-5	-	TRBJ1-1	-	CASSYYTGSTEAFF	TGTGCCAGCAGCTACTATACGGGTAGCACTGAAGCTTTCTTT
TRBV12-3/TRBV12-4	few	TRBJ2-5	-	CASSSPIQETQYF	TGTGCCAGCAGTTCACCCATCCAAGAGACCCAGTACTTC
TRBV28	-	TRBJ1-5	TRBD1	CASRRQGSQPQHF	TGTGCCAGCAGGCGACAGGGGAGTCAGCCCCAGCATTTT
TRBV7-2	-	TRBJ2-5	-	CASSFGGGIGTQYF	TGTGCCAGCAGCTTTGGCGGGGGCATAGGAACCCAGTACTTC
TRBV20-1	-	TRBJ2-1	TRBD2	CSARGGRVSYNEQFF	TGCAGTGCTAGAGGCGGGAGGGTCTCCTACAATGAGCAGTTCTTC
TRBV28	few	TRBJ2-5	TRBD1	CASSPSSPGQEKETQYF	TGTGCCAGCAGCCCATCATCTCCCGGACAGGAAAAAGAGACCCAGTACTTC
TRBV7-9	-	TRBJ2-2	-	CASSLSVGYANTGELFF	TGTGCCAGCAGCCTCAGTGTTGGTTACGCGAACACCGGGGAGCTGTTTTTT
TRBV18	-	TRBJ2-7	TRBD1	CASSPAGDSSYEQYF	TGTGCCAGCTCACCAGCTGGGGACAGCTCCTACGAGCAGTACTTC
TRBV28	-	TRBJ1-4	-	CASSLLGSTSNEKLFF	TGTGCCAGCAGTTTGTTGGGATCAACCTCTAATGAAAAACTGTTTTTT
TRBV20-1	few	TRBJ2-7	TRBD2	CSASGGTSGRVYEQYF	TGCAGTGCTAGTGGGGGGACTAGCGGGAGAGTTTACGAGCAGTACTTC
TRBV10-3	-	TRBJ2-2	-	CAIRAQWSYGELFF	TGTGCCATCAGAGCACAGTGGAGTTATGGGGAGCTGTTTTTT
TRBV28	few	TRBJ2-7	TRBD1	CASTAPGQGFGEQYF	TGTGCCAGCACCGCACCGGGACAGGGATTCGGGGAGCAGTACTTC
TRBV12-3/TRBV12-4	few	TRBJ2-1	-	CASRPDKRDEQFF	TGTGCCAGCAGGCCAGACAAGAGGGATGAGCAGTTCTTC
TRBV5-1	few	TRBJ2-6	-	CASSSGGRAGANVLTF	TGCGCCAGCAGCTCGGGGGGCAGGGCTGGGGCCAACGTCCTGACTTTC
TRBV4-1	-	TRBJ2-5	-	CASSQWDRPQETQYF	TGCGCCAGCAGCCAATGGGACCGACCTCAAGAGACCCAGTACTTC
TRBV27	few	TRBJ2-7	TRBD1	CASSRPGQGSYEQYF	TGTGCCAGCAGTAGACCGGGACAGGGGTCCTACGAGCAGTACTTC
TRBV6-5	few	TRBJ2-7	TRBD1	CASSRDRVKREQYF	TGTGCCAGTTCCCGGGACAGGGTAAAACGCGAGCAGTACTTC
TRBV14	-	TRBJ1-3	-	CASSTPGTGNTIYF	TGTGCCAGCAGCACCCCAGGGACTGGAAACACCATATATTTT
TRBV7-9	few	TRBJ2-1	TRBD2	CASSSSGGPNNEQFF	TGTGCCAGCAGCTCTAGCGGGGGGCCGAACAATGAGCAGTTCTTC
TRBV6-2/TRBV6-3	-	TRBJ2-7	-	CACSYRPGYEQYF	TGTGCCTGCAGTTACAGGCCGGGCTACGAGCAGTACTTC